This T cell receptor (beta chain) was recovered during a study of T cell responses to AZD1222 COVID-19 vaccine (dated by TCRdb to the early 2020s). Study-level background: A total of about 230 trial participants underwent TCR sequencing, of whom 207 received two doses of AZD1222 and around 25 received two doses of the MenACWY control vaccine. Trial participants were enrolled into age subgroups of 18-55, 56-69 and 70-plus years, which contained roughly 150, 30 and 60 TCR-sequenced participants, respectively. Broad study findings and their caveats: Because no samples from the day 14 peak response were available, repertoires could be characterized only after the peak T cell response. The 56-69-year group was small, and its depth increase did not reach significance, likely because of low power. Reportedly, close to half of the unique spike-specific TCRs recognized epitopes lying outside the regions that are mutated in the B.1.351 and B.1.1.7 variants. The whole spike protein was spanned by vaccine-associated CD4 TCRs, and dominant responses were seen in regions 160-218 and 743-854. Only a handful of AZD1222 recipients were SARS-CoV-2 seropositive at baseline, limiting conclusions about previously exposed vaccinees. Most participants were white British and females outnumbered males, and the authors suggested that clonal diversity may have been underestimated. After two AZD1222 doses, spike-specific TCR breadth and depth were significantly higher than at day 0 and than in MenACWY recipients.

The CDR3 regions of human TCRbeta chains were analyzed by immunosequencing. In the original analysis: TCRs in the repertoires were compared against a reference library of SARS-CoV-2-specific TCRs that had been generated with the MIRA antigen-specificity platform. Breadth was defined as the fraction of unique TCRs that were SARS-CoV-2-associated, and depth was defined as the fraction of total T cells that were SARS-CoV-2-associated. Using the MIRA data, each spike-specific TCR was assigned both to the spike region to which the TCR was reactive and to a CD4 or CD8 class. Log10-transformed breadth and depth values were compared by one-way ANOVA with Sidak's multiple comparisons tests. Drawn from immuneACCESS, this table holds only the in-frame rearrangements with V and J called that TCRdb kept. Clones are partly lost; checked studies trace under half to an unresolved V gene and leave the rest unexplained. V and J calls and clone size come straight from that table; D and trimming were deduced from the DNA. For this sample the table gives 50,000 to 65,000 clones, of which less than 90% were detected only once. Of the sample, 6.9% falls within the top ten clones.

Concerning this clone itself: Its antigen is not yet known. Base qualities are not recorded, but no much larger clone differs from it by a single base.

The time point label of this sample denotes: about 28 days (+/-7) after the second vaccine dose. AZD1222 recipients given second doses at about 4 weeks or at about 12 weeks were pooled, since spike-specific TCR depth and breadth were not found to differ between the two schedules. Samples from vaccinated people were obtained from the UK trials COV001 and COV002, which included a single-blind randomized controlled phase 2/3 trial of AZD1222 (ChAdOx1 nCoV-19) in healthy adults. For TCRbeta chain sequencing, PBMC samples were collected from trial participants at day 0 and at day 28 after the second dose. This TCR derives from an adult who received the AZD1222 COVID-19 vaccine. The sequenced sample was peripheral blood, obtained 28 days after the second AZD1222 dose.

The CDR3 here reads CASSLVWAFQRTNYGYTF. The nucleotide sequence is TGTGCCAGCAGCTTGGTTTGGGCCTTCCAGCGAACTAACTATGGCTACACCTTC. The rearrangement joined TRBV5-4 to TRBJ1-2; the D gene assignment is ambiguous. Reading from cysteine to phenylalanine, the CDR3 counts 18 amino acids. Of the read, only the CDR3 DNA is kept; its 54 bases are in frame from base 1. At the junction V is shortened by 0 bases and J by 0 bases, with 18 bases in between. From the germline V gene (reference sequence), CDR1 is SGHNT and CDR2 is YYREEE.